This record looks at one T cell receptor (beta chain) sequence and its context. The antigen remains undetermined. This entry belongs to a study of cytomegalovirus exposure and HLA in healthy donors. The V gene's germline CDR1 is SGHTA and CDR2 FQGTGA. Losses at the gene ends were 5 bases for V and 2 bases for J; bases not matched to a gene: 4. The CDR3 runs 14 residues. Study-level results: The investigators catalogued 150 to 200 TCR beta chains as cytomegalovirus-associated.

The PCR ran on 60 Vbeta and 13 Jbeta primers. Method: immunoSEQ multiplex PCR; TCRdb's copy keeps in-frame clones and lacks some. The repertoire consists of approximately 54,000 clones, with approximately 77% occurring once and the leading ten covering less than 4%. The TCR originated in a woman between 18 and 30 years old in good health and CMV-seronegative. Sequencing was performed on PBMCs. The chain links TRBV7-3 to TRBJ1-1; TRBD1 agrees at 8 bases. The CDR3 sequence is CASSTTGGNTEAFF. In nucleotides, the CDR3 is TGTGCCAGCAGCACCACAGGGGGAAACACTGAAGCTTTCTTT.